This TCR beta chain was captured by sequencing in a study of CD8 T cells in Susac syndrome. Whole-study findings and limits: Individuals included in the TCR sequencing and HLA analysis were acknowledged by the study to be relatively few in number.

Random hexamers were used to reverse transcribe an amount of about 0.45 to 1 ug RNA. Amplification of TCR beta CDR3 spanned 54 Vbeta and 13 Jbeta via immunoSEQ multiplex PCR. Via MiXCR, TCRdb re-called the immunoSEQ multiplex PCR reads, giving one row per CDR3 protein. Among more than 95,000 distinct CDR3 sequences listed, approximately 96% were seen once. Concerning this clonotype itself: The target antigen is unknown.

Germline lookup yields CDR1 KGHSH and CDR2 LQKENI. The CDR3 contains 15 residues. V was pared by 5 bases and J by 1 base, with 14 bases between. CD8+ and CD4+ T cells circulating in blood were sequenced for TCR beta. Negative isolation yielded CD4+ and CD8+ T cells, and FACS enriched TEMRA cells. The specimen was CD4+ T cells from PBMCs. This receptor was identified in a human donor in good health. This chain connects TRBV18 to TRBJ1-1; tentatively, D is TRBD1 (6 bases). The CDR3: CASSRNRVGNTEAFF. CDR3 nucleotides: TGTGCCAGCTCAAGAAACAGGGTTGGGAACACTGAAGCTTTCTTT. Full variable domain (rest looked up from reference TRBV18 and TRBJ1-1): NAGVMQNPRHLVRRRGQEARLRCSPMKGHSHVYWYRQLPEEGLKFMVYLQKENIIDESGMPKERFSAEFPKEGPSILRIQQVVRGDSAAYFCASSRNRVGNTEAFFGQGTRLTVV.